The 8 T cell receptor beta chains below were found in one sample sequenced in a study of T-cell reconstitution after alpha-beta-depleted transplantation in children. As it was prepared, the TCRbeta library received unique molecular identifiers. TCRdb reprocessed the PCR reads with MiXCR, giving one entry per CDR3 protein. The sample holds about 200,000 distinct CDR3 sequences, 14% to 15% seen once. The sample here was PBMCs from the stem cell graft donor, taken from the stem cell graft. These receptors originate from a human donor who donated a stem cell graft to a child with acute lymphoblastic leukemia.

Ten or more counts support this clonotype. The genes are TRBV5-1 and TRBJ2-1, with 8 nucleotides matching TRBD2. Germline CDR1 reads SGHRS; CDR2 reads YFSETQ. V shed 2 bases and J 6 bases; nucleotides not matched to a gene: 4. This CDR3 region has 14 residues. In DNA form, the CDR3 reads TGCGCCAGCAGCTTCAGCGGGAGAAGCAATGAGCAGTTCTTC. Its translation: CASSFSGRSNEQFF.

Regarding this clonotype: The junction shows a germline mismatch at one end, possibly a read error. V and J are TRBV7-6 and TRBJ1-4, with a weak D call TRBD1 (5 bases). The CDR3 is made up of 17 amino acids. CDR1 SGHVS and CDR2 FNYEAQ come from the germline V gene. CDR3 sequence reads: CASSRDSGPATNEKLFF. In DNA form, the CDR3 reads TGTGCCAGCAGCCGCGACAGCGGGCCTGCAACTAATGAAAAACTGTTTTTC.

This clonotype is medium-sized by share. This rearrangement joins TRBV7-9 to TRBJ1-2, with 8 bases that match TRBD1. CDR1 and CDR2 from the germline V gene are SEHNR and FQNEAQ (reference sequence). The CDR3 has 12 amino acids. Trimming removed 1 base from V and 9 bases from J; junction bases left unmatched: 1. The CDR3: CASSLGQGSYTF. CDR3 sequence (DNA): TGTGCCAGCAGCTTAGGACAGGGGAGCTACACCTTC.

This clonotype was recorded at least ten times. The junction and the germline gene differ at one end; a read error may be behind it. J is TRBJ2-2 and V is TRBV10-3, with D perhaps given as TRBD1 or TRBD2 (5 bases each). The CDR3 is 16 amino acids. Germline V gene sequence: CDR1 ENHRY, CDR2 SYGVKD. CDR3: CATSLSGTTNTGELFF. The CDR3 DNA follows: TGTGCCACCAGTTTGTCGGGGACCACTAACACCGGGGAGCTGTTTTTT.

Regarding this clonotype: A read error may explain this, as a much larger clone is one base away. DNA for the CDR3: TGTACCAGCAGTTTAGGTAAAGGGGATAGAGCTTTCTTT. As protein: CTSSLGKGDRAFF. The J gene is TRBJ1-1, the V gene TRBV12-3 or TRBV12-4, with D possibly being TRBD1 (5 bases). This CDR3 comprises 13 residues.

As concerns this clonotype: Mismatch with germline at one junction end may stem from a read error. The V and J genes are TRBV12-3 or TRBV12-4 and TRBJ2-4, with 14 bases identical to TRBD2. The CDR3 has 18 residues. CDR3 sequence reads: CASSYGLAGGWDKNSQYF. In DNA form, the CDR3 reads TGTGCCAGCAGTTACGGACTAGCGGGAGGTTGGGACAAAAACAGTCAGTACTTC.

There are a few counts of this clonotype. The rearrangement joins TRBV12-3 or TRBV12-4 to TRBJ1-1; the D gene is possibly TRBD1 (5 bases). The V and J ends lost 0 bases and 6 bases respectively, with 14 bases between them. The CDR3 loop spans 15 amino acids. The chain's CDR3 is CASSLAAGYSPEAFF. CDR3 in DNA: TGTGCCAGCAGTTTAGCGGCAGGGTATAGTCCTGAAGCTTTCTTT.

This clonotype came up many times. The V gene is TRBV11-2, the J gene TRBJ2-6; the match to TRBD1 covers 9 bases. CDR1 is SGHAT, CDR2 FQNNGV, per germline. The CDR3 loop spans 18 amino acids. J lost 0 bases, V lost 3 bases, and 6 bases had no gene match. The CDR3 DNA reads TGTGCCAGCAGCTTCAGGGACAGGGCTAGCTCTGGGGCCAACGTCCTGACTTTC. Translation: CASSFRDRASSGANVLTF.